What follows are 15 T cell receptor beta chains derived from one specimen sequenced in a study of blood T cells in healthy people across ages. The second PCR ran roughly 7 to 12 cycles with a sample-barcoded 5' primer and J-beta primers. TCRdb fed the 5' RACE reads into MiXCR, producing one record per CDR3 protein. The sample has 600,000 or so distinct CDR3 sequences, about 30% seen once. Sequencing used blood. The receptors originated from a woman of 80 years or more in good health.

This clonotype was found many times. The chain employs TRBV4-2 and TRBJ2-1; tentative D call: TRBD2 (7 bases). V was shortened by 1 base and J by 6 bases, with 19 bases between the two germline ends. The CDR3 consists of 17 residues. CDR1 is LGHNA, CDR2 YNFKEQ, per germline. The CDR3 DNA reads TGTGCCAGCAGCCAAGGTGGGGGGGCCATTAATCGCAATGAGCAGTTCTTC. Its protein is CASSQGGGAINRNEQFF.

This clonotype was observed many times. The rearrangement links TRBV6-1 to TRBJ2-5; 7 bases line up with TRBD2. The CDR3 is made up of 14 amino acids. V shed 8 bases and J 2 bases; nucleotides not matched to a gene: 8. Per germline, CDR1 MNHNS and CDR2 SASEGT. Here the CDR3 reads CASSKLGGQETQYF. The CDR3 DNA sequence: TGTGCCAGCTCAAAGTTGGGGGGGCAAGAGACCCAGTACTTC.

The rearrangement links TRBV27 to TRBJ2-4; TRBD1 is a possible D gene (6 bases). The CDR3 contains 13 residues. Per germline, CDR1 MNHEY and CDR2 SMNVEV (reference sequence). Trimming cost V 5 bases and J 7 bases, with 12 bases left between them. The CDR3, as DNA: TGTGCCAGCAGTACTTATGGGGGCAACATTCAGTACTTC. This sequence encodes CASSTYGGNIQYF.

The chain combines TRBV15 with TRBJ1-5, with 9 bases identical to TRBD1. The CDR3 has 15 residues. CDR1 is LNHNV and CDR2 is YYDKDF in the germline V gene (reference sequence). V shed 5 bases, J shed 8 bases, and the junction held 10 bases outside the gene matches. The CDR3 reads CATSWGQGGREPQHF. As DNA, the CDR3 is TGTGCCACCAGCTGGGGACAGGGAGGAAGGGAGCCCCAGCATTTT.

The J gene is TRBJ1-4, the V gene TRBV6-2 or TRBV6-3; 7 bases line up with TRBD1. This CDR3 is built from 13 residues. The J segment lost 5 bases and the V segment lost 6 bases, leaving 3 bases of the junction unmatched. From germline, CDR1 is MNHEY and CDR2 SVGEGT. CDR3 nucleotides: TGTGCCAGCAGGGACAGGATCAATGAAAAACTGTTTTTT. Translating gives CASRDRINEKLFF.

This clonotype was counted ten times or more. The CDR3 protein is CASSSWTGYPSGANVLTF. CDR3 bases: TGCGCCAGCAGCTCCTGGACAGGGTATCCCTCTGGGGCCAACGTCCTGACTTTC. The chain couples TRBV5-1 to TRBJ2-6; 8 bases line up with TRBD1. J gave up 0 bases and V 3 bases, and 8 bases lay outside the gene matches. CDR3 length: 18 amino acids. CDR1 SGHRS and CDR2 YFSETQ come from the germline V gene.

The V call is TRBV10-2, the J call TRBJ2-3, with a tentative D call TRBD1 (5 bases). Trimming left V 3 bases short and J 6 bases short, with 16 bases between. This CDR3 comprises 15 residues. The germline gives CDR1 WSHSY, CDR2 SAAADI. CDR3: CASSEPALGVDTQYF. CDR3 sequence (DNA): TGCGCCAGCAGTGAACCCGCCTTAGGGGTCGATACGCAGTATTTT.

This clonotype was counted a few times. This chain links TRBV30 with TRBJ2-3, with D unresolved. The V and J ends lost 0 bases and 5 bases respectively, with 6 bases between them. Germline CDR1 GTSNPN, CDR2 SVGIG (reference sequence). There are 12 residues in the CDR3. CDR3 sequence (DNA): TGTGCCTGGAGTGTAACGGTAGATACGCAGTATTTT. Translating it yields CAWSVTVDTQYF.

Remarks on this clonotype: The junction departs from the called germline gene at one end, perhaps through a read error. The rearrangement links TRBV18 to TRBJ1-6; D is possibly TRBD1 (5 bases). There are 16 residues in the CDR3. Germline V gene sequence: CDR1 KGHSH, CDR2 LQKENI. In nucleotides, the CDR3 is TGTGCCAGCTCACCTGTTGCAGCGGGGGGTAATTCACCCCCCCACTTT. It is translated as CASSPVAAGGNSPPHF.

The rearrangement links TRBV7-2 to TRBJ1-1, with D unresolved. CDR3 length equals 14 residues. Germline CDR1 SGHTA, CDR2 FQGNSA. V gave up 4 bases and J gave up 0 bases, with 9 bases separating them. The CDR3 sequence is CASSWVSLNTEAFF. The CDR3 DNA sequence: TGTGCCAGCAGCTGGGTGAGCCTGAACACTGAAGCTTTCTTT.

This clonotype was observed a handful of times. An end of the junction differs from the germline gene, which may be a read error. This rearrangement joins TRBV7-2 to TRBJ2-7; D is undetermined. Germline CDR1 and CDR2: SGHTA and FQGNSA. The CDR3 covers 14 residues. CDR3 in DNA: TGTGCCAGCAGCATGGGCGCCGGCCCCTACAAGCAGTACTTC. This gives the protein CASSMGAGPYKQYF.

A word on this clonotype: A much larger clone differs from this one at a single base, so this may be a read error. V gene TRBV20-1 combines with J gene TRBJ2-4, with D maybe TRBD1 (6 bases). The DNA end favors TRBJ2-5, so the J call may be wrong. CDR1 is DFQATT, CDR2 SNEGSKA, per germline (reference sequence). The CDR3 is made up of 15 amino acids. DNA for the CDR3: TGCAGTGCTAGAGACGGCAGGGGCGACCAAGGGACCCAGTACTTC. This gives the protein CSARDGRGDQGTQYF.

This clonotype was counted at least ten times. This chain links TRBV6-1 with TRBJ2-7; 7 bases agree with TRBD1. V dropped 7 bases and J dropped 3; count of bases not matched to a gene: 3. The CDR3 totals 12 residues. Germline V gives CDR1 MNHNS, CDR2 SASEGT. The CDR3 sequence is CASKTGIYEQYF. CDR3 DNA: TGTGCCAGCAAGACAGGGATCTACGAGCAGTACTTC.

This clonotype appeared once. CDR3 region: CAISAQQETQYF. DNA of the CDR3: TGTGCCATCAGTGCTCAACAAGAGACCCAGTACTTC. This chain uses TRBV10-3 with TRBJ2-5; no firm D call. The CDR3 has 12 amino acids. Trimming left V 4 bases short and J 2 bases short, with 5 bases between. Germline-derived CDR1 and CDR2 are ENHRY and SYGVKD.

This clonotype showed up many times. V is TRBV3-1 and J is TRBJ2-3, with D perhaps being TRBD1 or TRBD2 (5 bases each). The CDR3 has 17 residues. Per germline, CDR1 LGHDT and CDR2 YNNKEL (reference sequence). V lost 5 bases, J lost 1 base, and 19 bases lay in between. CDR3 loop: CASSSSPEATGTDTQYF. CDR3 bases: TGTGCCAGCAGCTCCTCCCCGGAGGCGACAGGCACAGATACGCAGTATTTT.